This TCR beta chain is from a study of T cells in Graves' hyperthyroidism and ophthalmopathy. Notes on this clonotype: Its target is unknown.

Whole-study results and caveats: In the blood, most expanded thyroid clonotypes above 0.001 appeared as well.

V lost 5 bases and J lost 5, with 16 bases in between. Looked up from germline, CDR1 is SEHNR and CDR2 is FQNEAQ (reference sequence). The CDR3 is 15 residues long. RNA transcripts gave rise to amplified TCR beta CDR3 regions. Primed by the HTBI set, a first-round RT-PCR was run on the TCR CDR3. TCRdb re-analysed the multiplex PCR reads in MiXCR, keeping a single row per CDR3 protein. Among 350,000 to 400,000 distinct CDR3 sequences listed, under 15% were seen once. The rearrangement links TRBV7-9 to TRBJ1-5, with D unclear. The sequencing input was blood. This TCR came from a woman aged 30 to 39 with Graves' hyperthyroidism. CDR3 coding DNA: TGTGCCAGCAGCATCGGCGGCACAGTGGATCAGCCCCAGCATTTT. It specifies CASSIGGTVDQPQHF.